This TCR beta chain emerged from a study of blood T cells in healthy people across ages. Concerning this clonotype: Its specificity is unknown. One junction end does not reproduce the germline sequence, and a read error may be involved.

Peripheral blood from each donor was collected in a volume of 9.5 to 10 milliliters. Study results and caveats: The long-lived group displayed more naive CD4+ cells, plus higher diversity, than the aged donors did.

The germline gives CDR1 SGHTA, CDR2 FQGNSA. CDR3 length: 17 amino acids. A second PCR, run for about 7 to 11 cycles, used a sample-barcoded 5' primer plus a J-beta primer mix. TCRdb re-analysed the 5' RACE reads in MiXCR, keeping a single row per CDR3 protein. The sample comprises fewer than 800,000 distinct CDR3 sequences, roughly 25% of which are singletons, and 8% to 10% rests with the top ten. These data were also reused for a study on T cells of mothers and their children. That paper states: Normalized overlap was always slightly, never significantly, higher in related than unrelated mother-child pairs.

Sequencing was carried out using blood. This chain joins TRBV7-2 and TRBJ2-7; 14 bases agree with TRBD2. The source of this sequence is a boy younger than 18 in good health. The CDR3 coding sequence is TGCGCCAGCAGCAAAAGGGGACTAGCGGGGGAATCCTACGAGCAGTACTTC. This codes for CASSKRGLAGESYEQYF.